The rows below give T cell receptor beta chains drawn from one sample of a study of post-analysis software for immune sequencing data. Each CDR3 protein is one row after TCRdb ran MiXCR on the PCR reads. The sample holds 800,000 to 950,000 distinct CDR3 sequences; about 57% are singletons and the top ten take approximately 4.3%. The specimen was blood. The receptors stem from a girl aged 10 to 17 with multiple sclerosis. Both conserved end residues are part of each CDR3. The D gene is left open where the match is weak. Clone size is not always given. Where it is, it says once, few, many or a class for expanded clones.

NA | TRBJ1-1 | NA | TRBV7-6 | CASSPVTVGFMNTEAFF | TGTGCCAGCAGCCCCGTGACAGTCGGATTCATGAACACTGAAGCTTTCTTT
NA | TRBJ1-1 | NA | TRBV15 | CATSRGGWTEAFF | TGTGCCACCAGCAGGGGGGGTTGGACTGAAGCTTTCTTT
NA | TRBJ2-3 | NA | TRBV29-1 | CSVCGTSLTDTQYF | TGCAGCGTCTGTGGGACATCCCTCACAGATACGCAGTATTTT
TRBD2 | TRBJ2-1 | NA | TRBV29-1 | CSVGGGYWDNEQFF | TGCAGCGTCGGCGGGGGTTACTGGGACAATGAGCAGTTCTTC
NA | TRBJ2-7 | NA | TRBV20-1 | CSARSWGTSYEQYF | TGCAGTGCTAGATCCTGGGGGACTTCCTACGAGCAGTACTTC
TRBD2 | TRBJ2-4 | NA | TRBV20-1 | CSASGLAANIQYF | TGCAGTGCTAGTGGCCTAGCGGCGAACATTCAGTACTTC
TRBD1 | TRBJ1-2 | NA | TRBV6-5 | CASRRQGGKDYGYTF | TGTGCCAGCAGGCGACAGGGGGGAAAGGACTATGGCTACACCTTC
NA | TRBJ1-2 | NA | TRBV6-1 | CASSSPGSGYTF | TGTGCCAGCAGTTCCCCCGGGAGTGGCTACACCTTC
TRBD1 | TRBJ2-7 | few | TRBV6-5 | CASRSGQFSYEQYF | TGTGCCAGCAGGTCGGGACAGTTCTCCTACGAGCAGTACTTC
NA | TRBJ2-1 | NA | TRBV20-1 | CSAREGGYNEQFF | TGCAGTGCTAGAGAGGGGGGATACAATGAGCAGTTCTTC
NA | TRBJ2-7 | NA | TRBV28 | CASSGETKRYEQYF | TGTGCCAGTTCAGGGGAAACGAAGCGCTACGAGCAGTACTTC
TRBD1 | TRBJ2-1 | once | TRBV29-1 | CSVGTGNVYEQFF | TGCAGCGTTGGGACAGGGAATGTTTATGAGCAGTTCTTC
TRBD2 | TRBJ2-7 | NA | TRBV20-1 | CSASGTSGEDYEQYF | TGCAGTGCCTCCGGGACTAGCGGCGAAGACTACGAGCAGTACTTC
NA | TRBJ1-5 | NA | TRBV12-3/TRBV12-4 | CASSWVVGGLNQPQHF | TGTGCCAGCAGTTGGGTGGTGGGGGGGCTCAATCAGCCCCAGCATTTT
TRBD1 | TRBJ2-3 | NA | TRBV20-1 | CSAVAGGKDTQYF | TGCAGTGCTGTTGCAGGGGGAAAAGATACGCAGTATTTT
TRBD2 | TRBJ2-3 | few | TRBV6-4 | CASRASGGPSFPDTQYF | TGTGCCAGCAGAGCTAGCGGGGGGCCCTCTTTCCCAGATACGCAGTATTTT
TRBD1 | TRBJ1-1 | NA | TRBV29-1 | CSASGGVGNTEAFF | TGCAGCGCCTCAGGGGGGGTGGGGAACACTGAAGCTTTCTTT
NA | TRBJ1-1 | NA | TRBV12-3/TRBV12-4 | CASARGRTEAFF | TGTGCCAGCGCGAGGGGGAGAACTGAAGCTTTCTTT
TRBD2 | TRBJ2-5 | NA | TRBV20-1 | CSAGTMVGRETQYF | TGCAGTGCGGGGACTATGGTTGGCAGAGAGACCCAGTACTTC
TRBD2 | TRBJ2-7 | NA | TRBV20-1 | CSANPTLAGSSYEQYF | TGCAGTGCCAATCCCACACTAGCGGGGAGCTCCTACGAGCAGTACTTC
TRBD2 | TRBJ2-3 | NA | TRBV12-3/TRBV12-4 | CASSSLSREGADTQYF | TGTGCCAGCAGTTCTCTTAGCCGGGAGGGCGCAGATACGCAGTATTTT